The clone carrying this TCR beta chain was detected many times. The CDR3 is made up of 15 amino acids. Germline trimming cut 3 bases from V and 3 bases from J; bases unmatched to any gene: 5. The germline CDR1 and CDR2 sequences are WNHNN and SYGVQD (reference sequence). This sample is drawn from a study of metastatic and nonmetastatic thyroid tumors. Every patient underwent thyroid surgery untreated. With MiXCR, TCRdb reprocessed the PCR reads. Of 15,000 to 18,000 clones listed, around 25% are singletons. This chain joins TRBV10-1 and TRBJ2-7, with 10 positions matching TRBD2. This TCR came from a female donor with papillary thyroid cancer or a benign thyroid nodule (not recorded which). Some clones in this sample may be carry-over from other donors' samples. What was sequenced was tumor tissue. CDR3 coding DNA: TGCGCCAGCAGTGACAGCGGGAGGGCCGTCTACGAGCAGTACTTC. Its protein is CASSDSGRAVYEQYF.